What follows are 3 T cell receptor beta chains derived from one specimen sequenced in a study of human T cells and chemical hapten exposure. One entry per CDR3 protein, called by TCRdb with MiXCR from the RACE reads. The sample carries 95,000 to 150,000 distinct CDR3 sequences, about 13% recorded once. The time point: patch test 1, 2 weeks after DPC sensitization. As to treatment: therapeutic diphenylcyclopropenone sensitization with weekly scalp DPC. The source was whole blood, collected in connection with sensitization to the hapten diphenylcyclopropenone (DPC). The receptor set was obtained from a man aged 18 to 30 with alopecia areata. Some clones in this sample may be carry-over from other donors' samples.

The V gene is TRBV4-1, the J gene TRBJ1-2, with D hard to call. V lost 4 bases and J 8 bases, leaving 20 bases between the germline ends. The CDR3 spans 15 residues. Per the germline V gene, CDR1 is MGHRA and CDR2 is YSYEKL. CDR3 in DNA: TGCGCCAGCAGCCTTCTGGGGTTGCGCCGGGAAGGCTACACCTTC. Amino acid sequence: CASSLLGLRREGYTF.

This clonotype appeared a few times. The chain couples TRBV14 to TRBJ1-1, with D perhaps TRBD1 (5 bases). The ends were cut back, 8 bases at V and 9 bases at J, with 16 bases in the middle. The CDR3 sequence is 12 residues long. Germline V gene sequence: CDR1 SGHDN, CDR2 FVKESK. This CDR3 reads CASWGELKQAFF. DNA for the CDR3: TGTGCCAGCTGGGGGGAGCTAAAGCAAGCTTTCTTT.

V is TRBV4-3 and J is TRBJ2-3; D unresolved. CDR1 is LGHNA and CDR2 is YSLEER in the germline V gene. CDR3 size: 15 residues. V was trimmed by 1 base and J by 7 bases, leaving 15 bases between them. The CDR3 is CASSQVRTGRNTQYF. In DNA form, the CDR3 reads TGCGCCAGCAGCCAAGTACGGACGGGTAGGAATACGCAGTATTTT.